This is a list of T cell receptor beta chains from one sample in a study of blood T cells in healthy people across ages. MiXCR, applied by TCRdb to the 5' RACE reads, yields one record per CDR3 protein. The sample lists 1 million or so distinct CDR3 sequences; approximately 25% were seen once. This sample was shared with a second study, whose subject was T cells of mothers and their children.

Specimen: blood. The receptors shown here come from a girl aged 2-10 years in good health. Both conserved end residues are part of each CDR3. D genes are given only for firm matches. The size of a clone is reported for some rows only, either as once, few or many, or as a class for expanded clones.

clone_size,v_call,d_call,j_call,cdr3_aa,cdr3_nt
few,TRBV5-1,-,TRBJ1-2,CASSSYESGYGYTF,TGCGCCAGCAGCTCTTACGAATCCGGCTATGGCTACACCTTC
-,TRBV24-1,-,TRBJ1-5,CATSDIGESGQPQHF,TGTGCCACCAGTGATATCGGGGAGAGTGGCCAGCCCCAGCATTTT
-,TRBV10-2,-,TRBJ1-1,CASSGTGADSTEAFF,TGCGCCAGCAGTGGTACGGGGGCGGATTCAACTGAAGCTTTCTTT
-,TRBV12-3/TRBV12-4,-,TRBJ2-7,CASARGSSYEQYF,TGTGCCAGCGCCAGAGGGAGCTCCTACGAGCAGTACTTC
few,TRBV7-9,-,TRBJ2-5,CASSLATQPSQETQYF,TGTGCCAGCAGCTTAGCAACACAGCCAAGTCAAGAGACCCAGTACTTC
-,TRBV28,-,TRBJ2-7,CASTGETCEQYF,TGTGCCAGCACTGGCGAGACCTGCGAGCAGTACTTC
-,TRBV7-2,TRBD1,TRBJ2-5,CASSLAPRGSGETQYF,TGTGCCAGCAGCTTAGCGCCCAGGGGGTCAGGAGAGACCCAGTACTTC
few,TRBV29-1,TRBD1,TRBJ2-2,CSVGTGAGELFF,TGCAGCGTGGGGACAGGGGCCGGGGAGCTGTTTTTT
-,TRBV7-2,-,TRBJ2-5,CASLQTGYQETQYF,TGTGCCAGCCTCCAGACTGGGTACCAAGAGACCCAGTACTTC
-,TRBV29-1,-,TRBJ2-5,CSVIDGSQGETQYF,TGCAGCGTTATCGACGGCTCCCAGGGGGAGACCCAGTACTTC
few,TRBV20-1,TRBD1,TRBJ2-3,CSANNDREDTQYF,TGCAGTGCTAACAACGACAGGGAGGATACGCAGTATTTT
-,TRBV7-9,-,TRBJ1-4,CASSLEGISEKLFF,TGTGCCAGCAGCTTAGAAGGCATTAGTGAAAAACTGTTTTTT
many,TRBV6-1,TRBD2,TRBJ2-7,CASSDWLAGGHEQYF,TGTGCCAGCAGTGATTGGCTAGCGGGAGGGCACGAGCAGTACTTC
few,TRBV12-3/TRBV12-4,-,TRBJ2-7,CASTPTGISYEQYF,TGTGCCAGCACCCCCACAGGGATCTCCTACGAGCAGTACTTC
few,TRBV4-3,-,TRBJ1-2,CASSQDNPGRMYGYTF,TGCGCCAGCAGCCAAGACAATCCGGGACGGATGTATGGCTACACCTTC
few,TRBV12-3/TRBV12-4,TRBD1,TRBJ2-7,CASSSAGTVKYEQYF,TGTGCCAGCAGTTCTGCCGGGACAGTGAAGTACGAGCAGTACTTC
-,TRBV29-1,-,TRBJ2-7,CSASTDSSYEQYF,TGCAGCGCCAGTACTGACAGTTCCTACGAGCAGTACTTC
-,TRBV7-2,-,TRBJ2-3,CASSLPLTDTQYF,TGTGCCAGCAGCTTACCCTTGACAGATACGCAGTATTTT
-,TRBV20-1,TRBD1,TRBJ1-4,CSARIRDRVEKLFF,TGCAGTGCTAGAATTCGGGACAGGGTGGAAAAACTGTTTTTT
-,TRBV2,TRBD2,TRBJ2-1,CASRHRTSGGYNEQFF,TGTGCCAGCCGCCACCGTACTAGCGGAGGCTACAATGAGCAGTTCTTC
-,TRBV28,-,TRBJ2-1,CASSWDIDRNNEQFF,TGTGCCAGCAGCTGGGATATCGACAGAAACAATGAGCAGTTCTTC
few,TRBV9,-,TRBJ1-2,CASSAGSGTEVNYGYTF,TGTGCCAGCAGCGCCGGATCCGGGACGGAAGTAAACTATGGCTACACCTTC
-,TRBV20-1,-,TRBJ2-5,CSARAVRGKVQETQYF,TGCAGTGCTAGAGCAGTACGGGGGAAAGTTCAGGAGACCCAGTACTTC
-,TRBV7-8,TRBD1,TRBJ1-1,CASSLGGQLMNTEAFF,TGTGCCAGCAGCTTGGGGGGACAGCTCATGAACACTGAAGCTTTCTTT
-,TRBV20-1,-,TRBJ2-7,CSARDVEGTNYEQYF,TGCAGTGCTAGAGATGTTGAGGGGACAAATTACGAGCAGTACTTC
few,TRBV5-1,-,TRBJ1-2,CASSSPTGRGYTF,TGCGCCAGCAGCTCCCCGACGGGAAGAGGCTACACCTTC
few,TRBV12-3/TRBV12-4,TRBD2,TRBJ2-7,CATRTSGSYEQYF,TGTGCCACCCGGACTAGCGGGAGTTACGAGCAGTACTTC